These T cell receptor beta chains were read from a single sample in a study of blood T cell repertoires in COVID-19. Libraries were prepared by immunoSEQ multiplex PCR; TCRdb keeps only in-frame clonotypes and omits some of them. The sample lists 150,000 to 200,000 clones, 89% occurring once. Sequencing used PBMCs or T cells enriched from blood (not recorded which). The receptor source for this set is a woman aged 18-29 years who had recovered from COVID-19. Both conserved end residues are part of each CDR3. D genes are given only for firm matches. Some rows have no size entry. The others give once, few or many, or a class for an expanded clone.

abundance: NA
j_gene: TRBJ2-5
v_gene: TRBV24-1
d_gene: NA
CDR3nt: TGTGCCACCAGTGATCCGGGCATGGGGAGGGAGACCCAGTACTTC
CDR3aa: CATSDPGMGRETQYF

abundance: few
j_gene: TRBJ2-5
v_gene: TRBV18
d_gene: NA
CDR3nt: TGTGCCAGCTCCCATGAACAGGGTTACGAGACCCAGTACTTC
CDR3aa: CASSHEQGYETQYF

abundance: NA
j_gene: TRBJ2-7
v_gene: TRBV28
d_gene: TRBD2
CDR3nt: TGTGCCAGCGGCGTTTGGGGGGGATCCTACGAGCAGTACTTC
CDR3aa: CASGVWGGSYEQYF

abundance: NA
j_gene: TRBJ1-6
v_gene: TRBV7-2
d_gene: TRBD1
CDR3nt: TGTGCCAGCAGCTGGGCCGGACAGGTTAATTCACCCCTCCACTTT
CDR3aa: CASSWAGQVNSPLHF

abundance: NA
j_gene: TRBJ1-6
v_gene: TRBV13
d_gene: NA
CDR3nt: TGTGCCAGCAGCTTAGGCTATTCGGACAGAGTTAATTCACCCCTCCACTTT
CDR3aa: CASSLGYSDRVNSPLHF

abundance: NA
j_gene: TRBJ1-4
v_gene: TRBV12-3/TRBV12-4
d_gene: TRBD1
CDR3nt: TGTGCCAGCAGTGCCGGGACAGGAGAAAAACTGTTTTTT
CDR3aa: CASSAGTGEKLFF

abundance: NA
j_gene: TRBJ2-1
v_gene: TRBV4-1
d_gene: TRBD2
CDR3nt: TGCGCCAGCAGCCATAGCGGGGGGCCCTCCTACGGCAATGAGCAGTTCTTC
CDR3aa: CASSHSGGPSYGNEQFF

abundance: NA
j_gene: TRBJ1-1
v_gene: TRBV15
d_gene: TRBD1
CDR3nt: TGTGCCACCAGCGGACCGGGACAGGGGGCAAAGTCAAGCACTGAAGCTTTCTTT
CDR3aa: CATSGPGQGAKSSTEAFF

abundance: NA
j_gene: TRBJ1-6
v_gene: TRBV27
d_gene: NA
CDR3nt: TGTGCCAGCAGTTTCGAAGGGGTCAGTCATAATTCACCCCTCCACTTT
CDR3aa: CASSFEGVSHNSPLHF

abundance: NA
j_gene: TRBJ2-2
v_gene: TRBV5-1
d_gene: NA
CDR3nt: TGCGCCAGCAGCTTGGCGGGGGTAGCCGGGGAGCTGTTTTTT
CDR3aa: CASSLAGVAGELFF

abundance: NA
j_gene: TRBJ2-7
v_gene: TRBV6-5
d_gene: TRBD1
CDR3nt: TGTGCCAGCCAGGGACAGTCGGGGCAGTACTTC
CDR3aa: CASQGQSGQYF

abundance: NA
j_gene: TRBJ2-7
v_gene: TRBV2
d_gene: TRBD1
CDR3nt: TGTGCCAGCAGTTCGACGACAGGGGGCTACGAGCAGTACTTC
CDR3aa: CASSSTTGGYEQYF

abundance: NA
j_gene: TRBJ1-1
v_gene: TRBV13
d_gene: NA
CDR3nt: TGTGCCAGCAGCTTCAGGGTACGGGCTGAAGCTTTCTTT
CDR3aa: CASSFRVRAEAFF

abundance: few
j_gene: TRBJ2-5
v_gene: TRBV30
d_gene: TRBD2
CDR3nt: TGTGCCTGGACCCTCGGGACTAGCGGGGGAAAGGAGACCCAGTACTTC
CDR3aa: CAWTLGTSGGKETQYF

abundance: NA
j_gene: TRBJ2-1
v_gene: TRBV5-1
d_gene: TRBD2
CDR3nt: TGCGCCAGCAGCTTCGACGCGGGGGGTACAAATGAGCAGTTCTTC
CDR3aa: CASSFDAGGTNEQFF

abundance: NA
j_gene: TRBJ1-1
v_gene: TRBV6-5
d_gene: NA
CDR3nt: TGTGCCAGCAGTTACTTCGGAGGGGCGAAGCTCACTGAAGCTTTCTTT
CDR3aa: CASSYFGGAKLTEAFF

abundance: NA
j_gene: TRBJ1-2
v_gene: TRBV20-1
d_gene: TRBD1
CDR3nt: TGCAGTGCTAGTGGTACAGGGGGCTATGGCTACACCTTC
CDR3aa: CSASGTGGYGYTF

abundance: NA
j_gene: TRBJ2-3
v_gene: TRBV28
d_gene: NA
CDR3nt: TGTGCCAGCAGTTTAGGGGGGACTAGCACAGATACGCAGTATTTT
CDR3aa: CASSLGGTSTDTQYF

abundance: few
j_gene: TRBJ2-7
v_gene: TRBV6-4
d_gene: TRBD1
CDR3nt: TGTGCCAGCGGACTGGACGGGACAGGCGAGCAGTACTTC
CDR3aa: CASGLDGTGEQYF

abundance: NA
j_gene: TRBJ1-6
v_gene: TRBV28
d_gene: TRBD1
CDR3nt: TGTGCCAGCAGTTTAACATCGGTGGGACAGGGTTTTAATTCACCCCTCCACTTT
CDR3aa: CASSLTSVGQGFNSPLHF

abundance: once
j_gene: TRBJ1-1
v_gene: TRBV20-1
d_gene: NA
CDR3nt: TGCAGTGCTCCTCGGGGGTCTGAAGCTTTCTTT
CDR3aa: CSAPRGSEAFF

abundance: NA
j_gene: TRBJ2-7
v_gene: TRBV3-1/TRBV3-2
d_gene: NA
CDR3nt: TGTGCCAGCAGCCAAGATATCACAGGCCTTCCCTACGAGCAGTACTTC
CDR3aa: CASSQDITGLPYEQYF

abundance: NA
j_gene: TRBJ2-5
v_gene: TRBV6-5
d_gene: TRBD1
CDR3nt: TGTGCCTCAGGGGTGGACAGGATTGGTATAGAGACCCAGTACTTC
CDR3aa: CASGVDRIGIETQYF

abundance: NA
j_gene: TRBJ1-2
v_gene: TRBV30
d_gene: NA
CDR3nt: TGTGCCTGGAGTTGGTATGACAGTGGCTACACCTTC
CDR3aa: CAWSWYDSGYTF

abundance: few
j_gene: TRBJ1-6
v_gene: TRBV15
d_gene: NA
CDR3nt: TGTGCCACCAGCAGCTACAGGGAAGGGGGTTCACCCCTCCACTTT
CDR3aa: CATSSYREGGSPLHF

abundance: few
j_gene: TRBJ2-7
v_gene: TRBV7-9
d_gene: NA
CDR3nt: TGTGCCAGCAGCTTACAGGTGGGTTACGAGCAGTACTTC
CDR3aa: CASSLQVGYEQYF

abundance: NA
j_gene: TRBJ1-4
v_gene: TRBV15
d_gene: TRBD1
CDR3nt: TGTGCCACCAGCAGAGAGAGGACAGGGGCATCGGAAAAACTGTTTTTT
CDR3aa: CATSRERTGASEKLFF

abundance: few
j_gene: TRBJ1-1
v_gene: TRBV10-3
d_gene: NA
CDR3nt: TGTGCCATCAGTGACCACCCCGAGGGCGGGGGCACTGAAGCTTTCTTT
CDR3aa: CAISDHPEGGGTEAFF

abundance: NA
j_gene: TRBJ1-1
v_gene: TRBV28
d_gene: NA
CDR3nt: TGTGCCAGCAGTTTAACACATAACACTGAAGCTTTCTTT
CDR3aa: CASSLTHNTEAFF

abundance: NA
j_gene: TRBJ1-3
v_gene: TRBV7-2
d_gene: TRBD1
CDR3nt: TGTGCCAGCAGCGTACAATATCAGGGGGAATATGGAAACACCATATATTTT
CDR3aa: CASSVQYQGEYGNTIYF

abundance: NA
j_gene: TRBJ1-2
v_gene: TRBV5-1
d_gene: TRBD1
CDR3nt: TGCGCCAGCAGCATAAACAGGGGCCATAACTATGGCTACACCTTC
CDR3aa: CASSINRGHNYGYTF

abundance: NA
j_gene: TRBJ2-7
v_gene: TRBV6-1
d_gene: TRBD2
CDR3nt: TGTGCCAGCAGTGAAATGGGACTAGCGGGAGGCGAGCAGTACTTC
CDR3aa: CASSEMGLAGGEQYF

abundance: NA
j_gene: TRBJ2-2
v_gene: TRBV30
d_gene: TRBD1
CDR3nt: TGTGCCTGGGGACAGGGGAACGGCGGGGAGCTGTTTTTT
CDR3aa: CAWGQGNGGELFF

abundance: NA
j_gene: TRBJ1-2
v_gene: TRBV29-1
d_gene: NA
CDR3nt: TGCAGCGTTTTGGAGGGCTCTCCTAACTATGGCTACACCTTC
CDR3aa: CSVLEGSPNYGYTF

abundance: NA
j_gene: TRBJ2-7
v_gene: TRBV6-2/TRBV6-3
d_gene: TRBD2
CDR3nt: TGTGCCAGCAGCTCAACTAGCGGGGGGGCGTACGAGCAGTACTTC
CDR3aa: CASSSTSGGAYEQYF

abundance: NA
j_gene: TRBJ2-5
v_gene: TRBV11-2
d_gene: TRBD2
CDR3nt: TGTGCCAGCACCCCCTTTGGGGGGGTGACCCAGTACTTC
CDR3aa: CASTPFGGVTQYF

abundance: NA
j_gene: TRBJ1-2
v_gene: TRBV6-5
d_gene: TRBD1
CDR3nt: TGTGCCAGCAGGCCCGGGACAGGGGAGCGAGGCTACACCTTC
CDR3aa: CASRPGTGERGYTF

abundance: few
j_gene: TRBJ1-2
v_gene: TRBV9
d_gene: TRBD1
CDR3nt: TGTGCCAGCAGCGGGGACAGGGGACATGGCTACACCTTC
CDR3aa: CASSGDRGHGYTF

abundance: NA
j_gene: TRBJ1-3
v_gene: TRBV5-1
d_gene: NA
CDR3nt: TGCGCCAGCAGCTTGGAAACCGGGAAAATAGGAAACACCATATATTTT
CDR3aa: CASSLETGKIGNTIYF

abundance: NA
j_gene: TRBJ2-7
v_gene: TRBV25-1
d_gene: TRBD1
CDR3nt: TGTGCCAGCGGACAGGGGCTCGAGCAGTACTTC
CDR3aa: CASGQGLEQYF

abundance: NA
j_gene: TRBJ2-1
v_gene: TRBV9
d_gene: TRBD2
CDR3nt: TGTGCCAGCAGCGGCCAGCGGGGGGGTTACAATGAGCAGTTCTTC
CDR3aa: CASSGQRGGYNEQFF

abundance: NA
j_gene: TRBJ2-2
v_gene: TRBV30
d_gene: TRBD1
CDR3nt: TGTGCCTGGAATATGAAAGGACAGGGGAGCGGGGAGCTGTTTTTT
CDR3aa: CAWNMKGQGSGELFF

abundance: NA
j_gene: TRBJ2-3
v_gene: TRBV29-1
d_gene: NA
CDR3nt: TGCAGCGTTGTTCTGGCGGGCGGAGATACGCAGTATTTT
CDR3aa: CSVVLAGGDTQYF

abundance: NA
j_gene: TRBJ1-3
v_gene: TRBV9
d_gene: NA
CDR3nt: TGTGCCAGCAGCTTTGATGAGGGCCGGGGAAACACCATATATTTT
CDR3aa: CASSFDEGRGNTIYF

abundance: once
j_gene: TRBJ1-4
v_gene: TRBV5-1
d_gene: NA
CDR3nt: TGCGCCAGCAGCCCTTTTCCCGGGGTAACTAATGAAAAACTGTTTTTT
CDR3aa: CASSPFPGVTNEKLFF

abundance: NA
j_gene: TRBJ1-1
v_gene: TRBV9
d_gene: NA
CDR3nt: TGTGCCAGCAGCGTAGCTGCGGTGAACACTGAAGCTTTCTTT
CDR3aa: CASSVAAVNTEAFF

abundance: NA
j_gene: TRBJ2-4
v_gene: TRBV12-3/TRBV12-4
d_gene: NA
CDR3nt: TGTGCCAGCAGTTACACGACAGTAAACATTCAGTACTTC
CDR3aa: CASSYTTVNIQYF

abundance: NA
j_gene: TRBJ1-2
v_gene: TRBV12-3/TRBV12-4
d_gene: NA
CDR3nt: TGTGCCAGCAGTTTTCAGGGGAACTATGGCTACACCTTC
CDR3aa: CASSFQGNYGYTF

abundance: NA
j_gene: TRBJ1-2
v_gene: TRBV3-1/TRBV3-2
d_gene: NA
CDR3nt: TGTGCCAGCAGCCAAGGTCCAGGGGAGCTCTATGGCTACACCTTC
CDR3aa: CASSQGPGELYGYTF

abundance: NA
j_gene: TRBJ2-2
v_gene: TRBV2
d_gene: NA
CDR3nt: TGTGCCAGCAGTGGCACACCCGCGAACACCGGGGAGCTGTTTTTT
CDR3aa: CASSGTPANTGELFF

abundance: NA
j_gene: TRBJ1-2
v_gene: TRBV18
d_gene: TRBD1
CDR3nt: TGTGCCAGCTCAGAACAGGGGGTTAACTATGGCTACACCTTC
CDR3aa: CASSEQGVNYGYTF

abundance: NA
j_gene: TRBJ2-3
v_gene: TRBV5-5
d_gene: NA
CDR3nt: TGTGCCAGCAGCTTGGCCGGTCTTAGCACAGATACGCAGTATTTT
CDR3aa: CASSLAGLSTDTQYF

abundance: NA
j_gene: TRBJ1-2
v_gene: TRBV18
d_gene: TRBD1
CDR3nt: TGTGCCAGCTCAACTGGAATGGACAGGGTCGATGGCTACACCTTC
CDR3aa: CASSTGMDRVDGYTF

abundance: once
j_gene: TRBJ2-5
v_gene: TRBV9
d_gene: TRBD2
CDR3nt: TGTGCCAGCAGCGTAGGTTACTCCGGGCCGGGGAGGGCCCAGTACTTC
CDR3aa: CASSVGYSGPGRAQYF